This entry lists 15 T cell receptor beta chains sequenced from one sample in a study of metastatic and nonmetastatic thyroid tumors. TCRdb ran MiXCR on the PCR reads. The sample lists about 30,000 clones, roughly 20% seen once, with around two fifths in the top ten. No treatment had been given to any patient before thyroid surgery. The sequencing sample was made of blood. These receptors were obtained from a female donor with papillary thyroid cancer or a benign thyroid nodule (not recorded which). Some clones in this sample may be carry-over from other donors' samples.

The gene calls are TRBV14 and TRBJ2-7; the D gene is possibly TRBD1 (5 bases). The CDR3 is 14 amino acids. V was trimmed by 5 bases and J by 0 bases, leaving 11 bases between them. Per the germline V gene, CDR1 is SGHDN and CDR2 is FVKESK. CDR3 sequence reads: CASSGWGSSYEQYF. In DNA, the CDR3 is TGTGCCAGCAGCGGTTGGGGCAGCTCCTACGAGCAGTACTTC.

This clone was seen more than once but under ten times. This chain joins TRBV10-3 and TRBJ2-5, with 7 bases matching TRBD1. Germline trimming cut 11 bases from V and 5 bases from J; bases unmatched to any gene: 8. This CDR3 contains 12 residues. Looked up from germline, CDR1 is ENHRY and CDR2 is SYGVKD. This CDR3 reads CAVRGGSETQYF. The CDR3 nucleotides read TGTGCCGTTCGAGGGGGCTCGGAGACCCAGTACTTC.

The chain combines TRBV7-8 with TRBJ1-5, with 7 bases identical to TRBD1. The junction had 4 bases not matched to a gene; V was cut back by 6 bases and J by 5 bases. Germline CDR1 and CDR2: SGHVS and FQNEAQ. The CDR3 spans 13 residues. CDR3 sequence reads: CASRQGDYQPQHF. The CDR3 DNA is TGTGCCAGCAGGCAGGGGGACTATCAGCCCCAGCATTTT.

Remarks on this clone: Since no conserved phenylalanine or tryptophan closes the CDR3, a read error is the likely cause. V is TRBV6-1 and J is TRBJ1-5; D is uncertain. The CDR3 length is 14 residues. The germline gives CDR1 MNHNS, CDR2 SASEGT. The DNA for the CDR3 is TGTGCAAGCAGTCATCTTCCTAGCAATCAGCCCCAGCATTAT. Residues: CASSHLPSNQPQHY.

This chain links TRBV27 with TRBJ1-2; a weak D match, TRBD1 (6 bases). Germline CDR1 reads MNHEY; CDR2 reads SMNVEV (reference sequence). The CDR3 covers 15 residues. V was trimmed by 7 bases and J by 4 bases, leaving 19 bases between them. CDR3 sequence: CASTFLDRVGYGYTF. The CDR3 DNA reads TGTGCCAGCACCTTCTTGGACAGAGTTGGCTATGGCTACACCTTC.

This clone was counted at least ten times. In this CDR3 the conserved last residue, phenylalanine or tryptophan, is missing, so a read error is likely. No DNA is shown, since the ends of the CDR3 on it are uncertain; the CDR3 is the one TCRdb lists. The rearrangement links TRBV6-5 to TRBJ2-1; the table's D gene call, TRBD1, was not cross checked with the DNA. Germline loops: CDR1 MNHEY, CDR2 SVGAGI. With termini counted, the CDR3 has 13 amino acids. The CDR3 here is CASSYSGRDEQDY.

The chain has TRBV19 and TRBJ1-5; D call uncertain. The CDR3 has 15 amino acids. Germline CDR1 is LNHDA and CDR2 is SQIVND (reference sequence). The V end lost 3 bases, the J end lost 4 bases, and 13 bases lay between the germline ends. As DNA, the CDR3 is TGTGCCAGTAGTATTACAGACTTAAAAAATCAGCCCCAGCATTTT. As protein: CASSITDLKNQPQHF.

As regards this clone: The conserved final phenylalanine or tryptophan is absent from the CDR3, which likely points to a read error. The chain couples TRBV15 to TRBJ2-7, with D unresolved. This CDR3 is built from 14 residues. Germline lookup yields CDR1 LNHNV and CDR2 YYDKDF (reference sequence). V lost 2 bases and J lost 7, with 15 bases in between. The DNA of the CDR3 is TGTGCCACCAGCAGAAGTTTCCTGCAGATGGAGCAGTACTAC. This encodes CATSRSFLQMEQYY.

This clone was seen a handful of times. The V call is TRBV28, the J call TRBJ1-2; 9 bases agree with TRBD1. This CDR3 has 17 amino acids. Germline CDR1 is MDHEN and CDR2 is SYDVKM. Unmatched junction bases numbered 6, after V lost 1 base and J lost 0 bases. CDR3 loop: CASSLLGQGLTNYGYTF. As DNA, the CDR3 is TGTGCCAGCAGTTTATTGGGACAGGGCTTAACTAACTATGGCTACACCTTC.

This clone is termed medium-sized (0.01 to 0.1%). The chain joins TRBV6-1 to TRBJ2-7, with 7 bases lining up with TRBD1. The trim removed 6 bases at V and 4 bases at J, leaving 6 bases unmatched. The CDR3 contains 13 residues. Germline CDR1 reads MNHNS; CDR2 reads SASEGT. CDR3 residues: CASRERQGYEQYF. The CDR3 nucleotides read TGTGCCAGCAGGGAAAGACAGGGTTACGAGCAGTACTTC.

In this sample, this clone turned up a few times. This rearrangement joins TRBV6-2 or TRBV6-3 to TRBJ2-7, with D perhaps TRBD1 (6 bases). This CDR3 is 13 amino acids long. The ends were cut back, 5 bases at V and 5 bases at J, with 13 bases in the middle. In germline, CDR1 is MNHEY, CDR2 SVGEGT. The DNA of the CDR3 is TGTGCCAGCAGTCTGAACAGGGACAACGAGCAGTACTTC. It specifies CASSLNRDNEQYF.

This clone has only a few counts. The V and J genes are TRBV6-1 and TRBJ1-3, with 8 positions matching TRBD1. The V and J ends lost 6 bases and 2 bases, in that order; junction bases with no gene match: 6. The germline V gene has CDR1 MNHNS and CDR2 SASEGT. There are 15 residues in the CDR3. Here the CDR3 reads CASRIGQGTGNTIYF. For the CDR3, the DNA is TGTGCCAGCAGAATAGGACAGGGTACTGGAAACACCATATATTTT.

The CDR3 region is CASSLRGQGRQPQHF. The CDR3 DNA follows: TGTGCCAGCAGTTTACGGGGACAGGGGCGTCAGCCCCAGCATTTT. The chain combines TRBV12-3 or TRBV12-4 with TRBJ1-5, with 10 bases that match TRBD1. Trimming removed 2 bases from V and 6 bases from J; junction bases left unmatched: 4. This CDR3 contains 15 residues.

The table lists this clone with a count of one. The rearrangement links TRBV3-1 to TRBJ2-2, with D perhaps matching TRBD2 (5 bases). V was pared by 3 bases and J by 7 bases, with 9 bases between. This CDR3 region has 13 residues. Germline loops: CDR1 LGHDT, CDR2 YNNKEL (reference sequence). CDR3 protein: CASSHRGSGELFF. The CDR3 nucleotides read TGTGCCAGCAGCCACCGAGGGAGCGGGGAGCTGTTTTTT.

This clone was counted ten times or more. This chain joins TRBV6-1 and TRBJ1-2; tentatively, D is TRBD1 (6 bases). The CDR3 covers 15 residues. Germline V lookup: CDR1 MNHNS, CDR2 SASEGT. The ends were cut back, 1 base at V and 4 bases at J, with 13 bases in the middle. CDR3 nucleotide sequence: TGTGCCAGCAGTGAAGATACAGGGATGGGCTATGGCTACACCTTC. It is translated as CASSEDTGMGYGYTF.